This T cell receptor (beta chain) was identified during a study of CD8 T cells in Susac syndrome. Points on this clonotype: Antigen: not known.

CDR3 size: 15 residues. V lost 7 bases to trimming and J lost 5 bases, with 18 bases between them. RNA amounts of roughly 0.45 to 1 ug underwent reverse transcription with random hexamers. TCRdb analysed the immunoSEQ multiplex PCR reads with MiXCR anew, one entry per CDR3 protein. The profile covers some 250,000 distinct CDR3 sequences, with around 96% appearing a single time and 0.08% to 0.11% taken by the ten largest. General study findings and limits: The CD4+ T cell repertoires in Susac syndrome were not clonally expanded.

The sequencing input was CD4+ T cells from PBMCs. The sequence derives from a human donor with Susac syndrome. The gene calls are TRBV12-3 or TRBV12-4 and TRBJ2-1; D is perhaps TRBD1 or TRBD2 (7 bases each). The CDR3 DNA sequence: TGTGCCAGCACCCCAGGGGGACTACCAAACAATGAGCAGTTCTTC. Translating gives CASTPGGLPNNEQFF.